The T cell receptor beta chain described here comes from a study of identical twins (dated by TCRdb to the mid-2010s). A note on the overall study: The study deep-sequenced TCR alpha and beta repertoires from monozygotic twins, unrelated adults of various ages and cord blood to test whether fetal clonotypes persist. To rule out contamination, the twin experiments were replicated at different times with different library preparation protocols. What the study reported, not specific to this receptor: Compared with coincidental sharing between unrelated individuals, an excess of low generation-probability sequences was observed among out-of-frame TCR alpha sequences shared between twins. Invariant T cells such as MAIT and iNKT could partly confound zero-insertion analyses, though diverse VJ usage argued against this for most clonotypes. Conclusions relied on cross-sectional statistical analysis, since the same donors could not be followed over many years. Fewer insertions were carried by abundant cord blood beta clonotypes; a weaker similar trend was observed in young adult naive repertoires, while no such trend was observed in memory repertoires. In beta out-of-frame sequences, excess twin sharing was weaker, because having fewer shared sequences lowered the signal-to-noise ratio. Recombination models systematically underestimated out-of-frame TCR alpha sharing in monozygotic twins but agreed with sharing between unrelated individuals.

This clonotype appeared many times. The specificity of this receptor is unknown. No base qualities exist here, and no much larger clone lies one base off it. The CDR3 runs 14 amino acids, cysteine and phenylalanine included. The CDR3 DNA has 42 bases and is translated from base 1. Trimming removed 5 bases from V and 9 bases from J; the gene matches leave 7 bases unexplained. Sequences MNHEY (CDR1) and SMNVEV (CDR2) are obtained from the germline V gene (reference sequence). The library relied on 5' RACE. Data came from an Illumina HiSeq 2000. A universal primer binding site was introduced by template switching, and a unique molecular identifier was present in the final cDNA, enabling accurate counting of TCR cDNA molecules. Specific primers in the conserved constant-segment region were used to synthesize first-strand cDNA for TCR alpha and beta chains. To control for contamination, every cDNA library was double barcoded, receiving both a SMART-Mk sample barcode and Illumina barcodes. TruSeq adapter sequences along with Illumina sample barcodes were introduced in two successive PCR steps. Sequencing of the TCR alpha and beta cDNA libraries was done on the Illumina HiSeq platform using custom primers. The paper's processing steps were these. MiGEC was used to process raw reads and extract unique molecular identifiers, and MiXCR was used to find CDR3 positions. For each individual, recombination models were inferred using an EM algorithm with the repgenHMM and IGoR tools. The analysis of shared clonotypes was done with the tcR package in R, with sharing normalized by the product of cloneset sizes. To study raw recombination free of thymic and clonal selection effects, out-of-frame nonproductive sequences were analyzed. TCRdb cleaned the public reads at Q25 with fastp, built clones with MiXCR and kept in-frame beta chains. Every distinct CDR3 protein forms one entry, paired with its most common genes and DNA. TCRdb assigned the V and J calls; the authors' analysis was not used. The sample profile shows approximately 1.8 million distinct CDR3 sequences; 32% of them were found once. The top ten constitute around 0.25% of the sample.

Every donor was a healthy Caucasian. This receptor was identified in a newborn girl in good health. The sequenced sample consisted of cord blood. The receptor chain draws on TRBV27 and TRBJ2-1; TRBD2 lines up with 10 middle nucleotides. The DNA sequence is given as TGTGCCAGCAGTCTTAGCGGGAGGTTGGGTGAGCAGTTCTTC. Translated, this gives CASSLSGRLGEQFF.